The 5 T cell receptor beta chains presented below share a single source sample, sequenced in a study of radiation and T cells in renal cell carcinoma. Clones were sequenced by immunoSEQ multiplex PCR, and TCRdb holds only the in-frame ones, with some missing. The table lists tens of thousands of clones, 70% to 90% of them singletons. The time point is: blood 4 weeks post-SBRT, at nephrectomy. Treatment given: 15 Gy SBRT to primary tumor, nephrectomy 4 weeks later. Specimen: blood, collected from a patient whose treatment included radiotherapy and nephrectomy. These receptors were obtained from a woman between 65 and 79 years old with renal cell carcinoma.

This rearrangement joins TRBV15 to TRBJ1-3, with D unresolved. This CDR3 has 12 residues. Germline CDR1 and CDR2: LNHNV and YYDKDF (reference sequence). Trimming left V 8 bases short and J 2 bases short, with 7 bases between. This chain's CDR3 is CATSPTGNTIYF. The CDR3 DNA is TGTGCCACCTCACCGACTGGAAACACCATATATTTT.

This chain links TRBV27 with TRBJ1-6; tentative D call: TRBD1 (6 bases). CDR1 is MNHEY, CDR2 SMNVEV, per germline (reference sequence). The CDR3 contains 14 residues. Trimming removed 4 bases at V and 7 bases at J, with 11 bases between. The CDR3 nucleotides are TGTGCCAGCAGTTCCCTACAGGGAAATTCACCCCTCCACTTT. Its translation is CASSSLQGNSPLHF.

This chain uses TRBV19 with TRBJ1-3; no firm D call. The CDR3 length is 13 residues. The germline gives CDR1 LNHDA, CDR2 SQIVND (reference sequence). Trimming took 7 bases from V and 2 from J, leaving 9 bases between them. This CDR3 reads CASNHPAGNTIYF. The CDR3 DNA sequence: TGTGCCAGTAACCATCCTGCTGGAAACACCATATATTTT.

The chain links TRBV29-1 to TRBJ2-7; maybe TRBD1 (6 bases). The CDR3 extends over 13 amino acids. Germline CDR1 is SQVTM and CDR2 is ANQGSEA. V shed 6 bases and J shed 3 bases, with 15 bases lying between them. CDR3 in DNA: TGCAGCGTCGGTGGGGGCTTCCTCTACGAGCAGTACTTC. Translating it yields CSVGGGFLYEQYF.

The genes are TRBV27 and TRBJ2-7, with D unresolved. CDR1 MNHEY and CDR2 SMNVEV come from the germline V gene (reference sequence). V lost 1 base and J 0 bases, leaving 13 bases between the germline ends. This CDR3 is built from 16 residues. The chain's CDR3 is CASSLLRTPSSYEQYF. For the CDR3, the DNA is TGTGCCAGCAGTTTATTGCGGACGCCAAGCTCCTACGAGCAGTACTTC.